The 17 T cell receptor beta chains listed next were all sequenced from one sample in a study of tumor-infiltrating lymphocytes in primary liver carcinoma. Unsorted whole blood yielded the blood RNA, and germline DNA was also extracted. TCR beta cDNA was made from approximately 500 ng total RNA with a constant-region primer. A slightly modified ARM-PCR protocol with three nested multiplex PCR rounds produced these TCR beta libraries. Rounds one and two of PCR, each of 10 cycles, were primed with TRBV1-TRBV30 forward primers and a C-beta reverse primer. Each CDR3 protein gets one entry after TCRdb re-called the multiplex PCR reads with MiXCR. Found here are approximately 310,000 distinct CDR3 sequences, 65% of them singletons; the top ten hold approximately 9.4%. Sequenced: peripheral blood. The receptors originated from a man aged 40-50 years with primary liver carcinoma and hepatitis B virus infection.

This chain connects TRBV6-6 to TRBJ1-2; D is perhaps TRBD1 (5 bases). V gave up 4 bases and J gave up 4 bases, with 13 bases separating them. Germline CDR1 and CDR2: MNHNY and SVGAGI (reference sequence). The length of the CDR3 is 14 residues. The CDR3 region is CASSSRGVGYGYTF. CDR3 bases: TGTGCCAGCAGTTCACGAGGGGTTGGCTATGGCTACACCTTC.

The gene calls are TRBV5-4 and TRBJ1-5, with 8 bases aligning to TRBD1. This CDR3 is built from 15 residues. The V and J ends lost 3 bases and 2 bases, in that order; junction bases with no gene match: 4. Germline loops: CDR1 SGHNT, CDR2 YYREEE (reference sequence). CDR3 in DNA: TGTGCCAGCAGCTCTGGACAGGGCGGCAATCAGCCCCAGCATTTT. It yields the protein CASSSGQGGNQPQHF.

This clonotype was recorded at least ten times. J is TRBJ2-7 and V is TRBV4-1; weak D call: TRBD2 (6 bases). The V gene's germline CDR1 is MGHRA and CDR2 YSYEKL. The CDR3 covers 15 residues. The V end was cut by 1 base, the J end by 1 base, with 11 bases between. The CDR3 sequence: CASSQGAGSSYEQYF. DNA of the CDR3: TGCGCCAGCAGCCAAGGGGCGGGGAGTTCCTACGAGCAGTACTTC.

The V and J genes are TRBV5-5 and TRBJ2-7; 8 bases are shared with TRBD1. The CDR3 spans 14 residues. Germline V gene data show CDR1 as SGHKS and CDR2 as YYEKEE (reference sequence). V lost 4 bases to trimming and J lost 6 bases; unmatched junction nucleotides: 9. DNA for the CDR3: TGTGCCAGCAGCCCCCAGACAGGGGTCTGCGAGCAGTACTTC. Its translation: CASSPQTGVCEQYF.

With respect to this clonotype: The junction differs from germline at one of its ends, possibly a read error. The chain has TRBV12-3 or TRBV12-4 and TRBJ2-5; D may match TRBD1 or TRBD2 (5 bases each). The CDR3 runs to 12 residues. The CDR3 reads CVSRRGEETQYF. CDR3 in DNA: TGTGTCAGCAGGCGAGGGGAAGAGACCCAGTACTTC.

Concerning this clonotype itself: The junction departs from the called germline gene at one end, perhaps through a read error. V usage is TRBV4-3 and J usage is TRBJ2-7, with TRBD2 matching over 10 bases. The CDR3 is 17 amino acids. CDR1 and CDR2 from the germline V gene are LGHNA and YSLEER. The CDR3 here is CASSQCSLAGASTEQYF. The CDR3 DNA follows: TGTGCCAGCAGCCAATGTTCCCTAGCGGGAGCATCCACTGAGCAGTACTTC.

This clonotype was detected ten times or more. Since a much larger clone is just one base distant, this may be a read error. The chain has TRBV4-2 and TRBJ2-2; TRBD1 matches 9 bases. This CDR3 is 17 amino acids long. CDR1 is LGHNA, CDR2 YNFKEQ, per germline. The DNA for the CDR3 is TGTGCCAGCAGCCCTTTAGCTGGACAGGGGAACACCGGGGGGCTGTTTTTT. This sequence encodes CASSPLAGQGNTGGLFF.

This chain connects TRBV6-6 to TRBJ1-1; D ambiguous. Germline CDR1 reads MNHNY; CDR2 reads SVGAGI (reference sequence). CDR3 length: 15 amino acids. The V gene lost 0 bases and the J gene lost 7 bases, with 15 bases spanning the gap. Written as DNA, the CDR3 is TGTGCCAGCAGTTACTCGAATCAAGGTGATGGTGAAGCTTTCTTT. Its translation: CASSYSNQGDGEAFF.

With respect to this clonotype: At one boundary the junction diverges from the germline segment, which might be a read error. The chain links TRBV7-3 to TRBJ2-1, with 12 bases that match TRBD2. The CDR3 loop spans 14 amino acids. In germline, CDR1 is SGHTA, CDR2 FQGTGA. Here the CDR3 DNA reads TGTGCCAGCAGGCCTAGCGGGAGGGGGAATGGGCAGTTCTTC. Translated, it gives CASRPSGRGNGQFF.

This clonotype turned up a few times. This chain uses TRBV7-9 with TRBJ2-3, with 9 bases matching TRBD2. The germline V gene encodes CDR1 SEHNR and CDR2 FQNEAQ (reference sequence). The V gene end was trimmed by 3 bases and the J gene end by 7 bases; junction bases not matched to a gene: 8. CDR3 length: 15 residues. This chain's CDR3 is CASSLGSGRVNTQYF. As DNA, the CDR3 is TGTGCCAGCAGCTTGGGTAGCGGGAGAGTAAATACGCAGTATTTT.

Written as DNA, the CDR3 is TGTGTGAGCAGTTACGGACTAGCGGTTTACAATGAGCAGTTCTTC. It specifies CVSSYGLAVYNEQFF. The chain recombines TRBV6-6 with TRBJ2-1; 10 positions agree with TRBD2. This CDR3 comprises 15 residues. The germline V gene encodes CDR1 MNHNY and CDR2 SVGAGI (reference sequence).

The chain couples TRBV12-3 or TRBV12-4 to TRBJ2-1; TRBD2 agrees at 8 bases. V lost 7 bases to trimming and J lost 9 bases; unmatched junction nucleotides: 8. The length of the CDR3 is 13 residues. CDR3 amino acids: CASTKRESGEQFF. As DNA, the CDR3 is TGTGCCAGCACCAAGCGGGAGAGTGGTGAGCAGTTCTTC.

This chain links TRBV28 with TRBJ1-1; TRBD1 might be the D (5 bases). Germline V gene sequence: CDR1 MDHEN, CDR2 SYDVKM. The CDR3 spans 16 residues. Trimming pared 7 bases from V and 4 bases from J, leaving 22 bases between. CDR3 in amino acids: CASTTTPGRGSTEAFF. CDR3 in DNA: TGTGCCAGCACCACAACGCCCGGGAGGGGAAGCACTGAAGCTTTCTTT. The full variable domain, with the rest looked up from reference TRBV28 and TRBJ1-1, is DVKVTQSSRYLVKRTGEKVFLECVQDMDHENMFWYRQDPGLGLRLIYFSYDVKMKEKGDIPEGYSVSREKKERFSLILESASTNQTSMYLCASTTTPGRGSTEAFFGQGTRLTVV.

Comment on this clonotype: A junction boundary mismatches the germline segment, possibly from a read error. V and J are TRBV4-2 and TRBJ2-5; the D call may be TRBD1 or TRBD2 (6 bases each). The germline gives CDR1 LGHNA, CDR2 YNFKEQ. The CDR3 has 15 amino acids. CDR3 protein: CASSEEEGGGKIQYF. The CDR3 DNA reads TGTGCCAGCAGCGAAGAGGAGGGGGGCGGGAAGATCCAGTACTTC.

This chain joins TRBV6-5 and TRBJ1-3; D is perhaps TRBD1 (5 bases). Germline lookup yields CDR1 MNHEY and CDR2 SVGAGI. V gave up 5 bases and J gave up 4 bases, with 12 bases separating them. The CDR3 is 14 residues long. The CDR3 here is CASSQQETGNTIYF. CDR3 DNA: TGTGCCAGCAGTCAACAGGAGACAGGAAACACCATATATTTT.

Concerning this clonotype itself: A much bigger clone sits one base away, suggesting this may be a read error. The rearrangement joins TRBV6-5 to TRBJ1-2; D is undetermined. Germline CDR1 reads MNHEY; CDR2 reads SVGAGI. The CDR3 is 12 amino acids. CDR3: CPSSDTHYGYTF. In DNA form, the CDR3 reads TGTCCCAGCAGTGACACGCACTATGGCTACACCTTC.

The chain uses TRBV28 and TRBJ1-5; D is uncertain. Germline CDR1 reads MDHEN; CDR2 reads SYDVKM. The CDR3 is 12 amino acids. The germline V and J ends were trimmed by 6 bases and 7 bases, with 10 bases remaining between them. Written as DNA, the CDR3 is TGTGCCAGCAGGATCCACACGCAGCCCCAGCATTTT. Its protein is CASRIHTQPQHF.